This TCR beta chain comes out of a study of T cell responses to AZD1222 COVID-19 vaccine. Overall study findings and caveats: Just a handful of AZD1222 recipients were seropositive at baseline.

Sequenced by immunoSEQ multiplex PCR; TCRdb stores in-frame clones only, minus some. The table has 170,000 or so clones, about 90% seen once. V was clipped by 4 bases and J by 3 bases, with 11 bases between them. The CDR3 loop spans 15 amino acids. Germline CDR1 reads KGHDR; CDR2 reads SFDVKD. This clone is a singleton in its sample. Its matching antigen is unknown. This chain links TRBV24-1 with TRBJ2-2, with a weak D call TRBD1 (6 bases). Sample: peripheral blood, taken 28 days after the second AZD1222 dose. This sequence originates from an adult who received the AZD1222 COVID-19 vaccine. DNA for the CDR3: TGTGCCACCAGTGAAAAGGGGACATACACCGGGGAGCTGTTTTTT. Translation gives CATSEKGTYTGELFF.